This TCR beta chain was documented in a study of cytomegalovirus exposure and HLA in healthy donors. The CDR3 consists of 15 residues. V dropped 5 bases and J dropped 7 bases, with 17 bases sitting between them. CDR1 and CDR2 (germline): MDHEN, SYDVKM. Amplification used 60 Vbeta primers and 13 Jbeta primers. The data were produced by immunoSEQ multiplex PCR, yet TCRdb's version contains in-frame clones alone and is incomplete. The listing contains around 70,000 clones. The sample consisted of PBMCs. The origin of this receptor is a woman aged 35 to 49 in good health and CMV-seropositive. The rearrangement uses TRBV28 and TRBJ1-4, with a weak D call TRBD1 (6 bases). The CDR3 DNA is TGTGCCAGCAGTCCGCCAGGGGCGGGCACTGAAAAACTGTTTTTT. Its translation is CASSPPGAGTEKLFF.